Below, one TCR beta chain is given with its context. CDR3 size: 15 residues. Per germline, CDR1 SGDLS and CDR2 YYNGEE. Trimming stripped 6 bases from V and 4 bases from J, with 19 bases between. This sample was included in a study of cytomegalovirus exposure and HLA in healthy donors. 13 Jbeta primers and 60 Vbeta primers were used for the PCR. Profiling relied on immunoSEQ multiplex PCR, and the TCRdb table lists in-frame clones only, not all of them. The data hold about 180,000 clones, with around 80% observed a single time. The genes are TRBV9 and TRBJ1-1; D might be TRBD1 (5 bases). The sample taken for sequencing was PBMCs. The clonotype comes from a girl aged 2-15 years in good health and CMV-seropositive. The CDR3 loop is CASTGGGEVGTEAFF. CDR3 DNA sequence: TGTGCCAGCACCGGGGGAGGGGAGGTAGGCACTGAAGCTTTCTTT.